Each of the 30 T cell receptor beta chains below was sequenced from the same sample in a study of T cells in localized non-small cell lung cancer. Libraries were prepared by immunoSEQ multiplex PCR; TCRdb keeps only in-frame clonotypes and omits some of them. The data contain some 1,900 clones, 15% to 25% of them seen just once; the ten biggest clones take up roughly 15%. Specimen: lung tumor tissue, collected before any cancer treatment. The receptors shown here come from a male donor aged 60 or over with stage I lung adenocarcinoma.

The gene calls are TRBV5-1 and TRBJ2-1, with 7 nucleotides matching TRBD1. V lost 1 base, J lost 9 bases, and 10 bases stayed unmatched. The CDR3 loop spans 15 amino acids. Germline V gene data show CDR1 as SGHRS and CDR2 as YFSETQ. The CDR3 is CASSLSTGNVGEQFF. The CDR3 nucleotides read TGCGCCAGCAGCTTGTCGACAGGGAACGTGGGTGAGCAGTTCTTC.

There are a few counts of this clone. The DNA ends 1 residue before the CDR3 does, and the rest of the CDR3 is filled in from the germline J gene. This sequence joins TRBV10-3 and TRBJ2-3, with 8 bases identical to TRBD1. V lost 2 bases and J lost 6; bases outside the gene matches: 7. Germline lookup yields CDR1 ENHRY and CDR2 SYGVKD. This CDR3 contains 15 residues. The part of the CDR3 DNA that was read is TGTGCCATCAGTGAGCGGGGACAGGTGGTTGATACGCAGTAT. Its protein is CAISERGQVVDTQY. The full CDR3 reads CAISERGQVVDTQYF.

V usage is TRBV29-1 and J usage is TRBJ1-2; maybe TRBD1 (5 bases). This CDR3 contains 14 residues. Germline V lookup: CDR1 SQVTM, CDR2 ANQGSEA. Trimming shortened V by 6 bases and J by 4 bases, and 18 bases separated the two germline ends. The CDR3: CSVGGCRGCYGYTF. In nucleotides, the CDR3 is TGCAGCGTGGGGGGTTGCCGGGGCTGCTATGGCTACACCTTC.

This clone counts as large (0.1 to 1%). This chain links TRBV11-3 with TRBJ2-3; no clear D gene. This CDR3 comprises 14 residues. V was cut by 3 bases and J by 10 bases, with 17 bases left in between. Germline V gene data show CDR1 as SGHNT and CDR2 as YENEEA. The CDR3 DNA is TGTGCCAGCAGCTTCGATGCCCAACTTGGTCCGCAGTATTTT. It is translated as CASSFDAQLGPQYF.

The rearrangement links TRBV11-3 to TRBJ2-2; perhaps D is TRBD1 or TRBD2 (5 bases each). The germline CDR1 and CDR2 sequences are SGHNT and YENEEA. With 1 base removed from V and 2 bases from J, the gap between germline ends came to 8 bases. The CDR3 is 15 residues long. In DNA, the CDR3 is TGTGCCAGCAGCTTAGGTGGGGGTAACACCGGGGAGCTGTTTTTT. Protein sequence: CASSLGGGNTGELFF.

The chain is built from TRBV28 and TRBJ1-2; 10 bases map to TRBD1. The CDR3 totals 14 residues. V was clipped by 3 bases and J by 3 bases; unmatched bases: 1. Germline values: CDR1 MDHEN, CDR2 SYDVKM. The CDR3, as DNA: TGTGCCAGCAGTTTTGGGACAGGGGACTATGGCTACACCTTC. Its translation: CASSFGTGDYGYTF.

The J gene is TRBJ1-2, the V gene TRBV19; D gene ambiguous. The V gene lost 3 bases and the J gene lost 5 bases, with 13 bases spanning the gap. The CDR3 totals 14 residues. The germline gives CDR1 LNHDA, CDR2 SQIVND (reference sequence). The CDR3 loop is CASSITEGSYGYTF. CDR3 DNA: TGTGCCAGTAGTATTACGGAGGGCTCTTATGGCTACACCTTC. Based on the CDR3 plus reference TRBV19 and TRBJ1-2, the full variable domain is DGGITQSPKYLFRKEGQNVTLSCEQNLNHDAMYWYRQDPGQGLRLIYYSQIVNDFQKGDIAEGYSVSREKKESFPLTVTSAQKNPTAFYLCASSITEGSYGYTFGSGTRLTVV.

J is TRBJ1-5 and V is TRBV28; D is ambiguous. The CDR3 is 12 amino acids. With 7 bases removed from V and 6 bases from J, the gap between germline ends came to 10 bases. Germline values: CDR1 MDHEN, CDR2 SYDVKM. The DNA for the CDR3 is TGTGCCAGCACTTTCGGCAGTCAGCCCCAGCATTTT. Its translation: CASTFGSQPQHF.

This clone was seen a handful of times. V is TRBV9 and J is TRBJ2-7; no clear D. Germline V CDR1 and CDR2: SGDLS, YYNGEE. This CDR3 is built from 14 residues. V lost 5 bases and J lost 6, with 18 bases in between. The CDR3 here is CASSDPGLSSEQYF. CDR3 coding DNA: TGTGCCAGCAGTGATCCGGGTTTGAGCAGCGAGCAGTACTTC.

The rearrangement uses TRBV29-1 and TRBJ2-7; D is perhaps TRBD1 or TRBD2 (6 bases each). The CDR3 is made up of 15 amino acids. CDR1 and CDR2 (germline): SQVTM, ANQGSEA. Deletions cut 6 bases from V and 2 bases from J, with 20 bases between. The CDR3 region is CSVARGYGGPYEQYF. The CDR3 nucleotides read TGCAGCGTCGCAAGGGGCTACGGGGGCCCCTACGAGCAGTACTTC.

By proportion, this clone is medium-sized (0.01 to 0.1%). This chain connects TRBV11-3 to TRBJ1-1, with TRBD1 as a possible D gene (5 bases). Germline CDR1 is SGHNT and CDR2 is YENEEA. The CDR3 is 16 amino acids. The V and J ends lost 2 bases and 1 base respectively, with 14 bases between them. CDR3 region: CASSLTHVGGNTEAFF. CDR3 DNA: TGTGCCAGCAGCTTAACCCACGTGGGGGGGAACACTGAAGCTTTCTTT.

This clone was counted between two and nine times. This chain joins TRBV7-2 and TRBJ1-1; D is undetermined. Looked up from germline, CDR1 is SGHTA and CDR2 is FQGNSA. This CDR3 region has 13 residues. V dropped 3 bases and J dropped 5 bases, with 10 bases sitting between them. The CDR3 sequence: CASSFGVLTEAFF. The CDR3, as DNA: TGTGCCAGCAGCTTCGGGGTGTTGACTGAAGCTTTCTTT.

This clone was seen a handful of times. The chain links TRBV6-7 to TRBJ1-4; D unresolved. TRBV6-7 is an open reading frame whose function is uncertain. Trimming pared 5 bases from V and 5 bases from J, leaving 3 bases between. The CDR3 extends over 11 amino acids. In DNA, the CDR3 is TGTGCCAGCAGTCGGAATGAAAAACTGTTTTTT. It specifies CASSRNEKLFF.

This clone occurred a few times. The CDR3 region is CASSLEVGPYNEQFF. DNA for the CDR3: TGTGCCAGCAGCTTAGAGGTAGGGCCTTACAATGAGCAGTTCTTC. The V call is TRBV9, the J call TRBJ2-1; no reliable D call. V was trimmed by 4 bases and J by 4 bases, leaving 15 bases between them. Germline CDR1 is SGDLS and CDR2 is YYNGEE. The CDR3 contains 15 residues.

This clone was counted a few times. The chain employs TRBV28 and TRBJ2-2, with D possibly matching TRBD2 (5 bases). CDR3 size: 15 residues. Germline values: CDR1 MDHEN, CDR2 SYDVKM. The V end was cut by 4 bases, the J end by 1 base, with 10 bases between. The CDR3 coding sequence is TGTGCCAGCAGTTCCGAGGGTCAGAACACCGGGGAGCTGTTTTTT. Residues: CASSSEGQNTGELFF. Supplemented by reference TRBV28 and TRBJ2-2, the full variable domain reads DVKVTQSSRYLVKRTGEKVFLECVQDMDHENMFWYRQDPGLGLRLIYFSYDVKMKEKGDIPEGYSVSREKKERFSLILESASTNQTSMYLCASSSEGQNTGELFFGEGSRLTVL.

The chain uses TRBV18 and TRBJ1-4; D gene ambiguous. Germline CDR1 is KGHSH and CDR2 is LQKENI. The CDR3 length is 14 residues. Trimming removed 3 bases from V and 8 bases from J, with 13 bases in between. CDR3 DNA sequence: TGTGCCAGCTCACCGGACCCTTCCGGGGAAAAACTGTTTTTT. Translating gives CASSPDPSGEKLFF.

This clone occurred a few times. A read error may account for a junction end that differs from germline. The chain uses TRBV15 and TRBJ2-5; TRBD1 matches at 7 bases. From germline, CDR1 is LNHNV and CDR2 YYDKDF (reference sequence). This CDR3 contains 14 residues. For the CDR3, the DNA is TGTGCCAGCAGCGTTAGACAGGGTGGAGAGACCCAGTACTTC. Amino acid sequence: CASSVRQGGETQYF. Supplemented by reference TRBV15 and TRBJ2-5, the full variable domain reads DAMVIQNPRYQVTQFGKPVTLSCSQTLNHNVMYWYQQKSSQAPKLLFHYYDKDFNNEADTPDNFQSRRPNTSFCFLDIRSPGLGDTAMYLCASSVRQGGETQYFGPGTRLLVL.

The chain carries TRBV9 and TRBJ1-2; D unclear. The germline CDR1 and CDR2 sequences are SGDLS and YYNGEE. The CDR3 has 13 residues. V was trimmed by 4 bases and J by 4 bases, leaving 11 bases between them. The CDR3 DNA reads TGTGCCAGCAGCCTCGGGCAGGTCTATGGCTACACCTTC. Encoded protein: CASSLGQVYGYTF. Combining the CDR3 with reference TRBV9 and TRBJ1-2 gives the whole variable domain DSGVTQTPKHLITATGQRVTLRCSPRSGDLSVYWYQQSLDQGLQFLIQYYNGEERAKGNILERFSAQQFPDLHSELNLSSLELGDSALYFCASSLGQVYGYTFGSGTRLTVV.

Here the CDR3 reads CASSSPPGPREQYF. CDR3 nucleotide sequence: TGTGCCAGCAGTTCCCCGCCGGGACCTCGAGAGCAGTACTTC. V and J are TRBV28 and TRBJ2-7, with D perhaps matching TRBD1 or TRBD2 (5 bases each). Trimming shortened V by 4 bases and J by 7 bases, and 17 bases separated the two germline ends. Per the germline V gene, CDR1 is MDHEN and CDR2 is SYDVKM. The CDR3 has 14 residues. The full variable domain, rest sourced from reference TRBV28 and TRBJ2-7, is DVKVTQSSRYLVKRTGEKVFLECVQDMDHENMFWYRQDPGLGLRLIYFSYDVKMKEKGDIPEGYSVSREKKERFSLILESASTNQTSMYLCASSSPPGPREQYFGPGTRLTVT.

The chain is built from TRBV19 and TRBJ1-5; D is possibly TRBD1 (5 bases). Germline loops: CDR1 LNHDA, CDR2 SQIVND (reference sequence). V was shortened by 0 bases and J by 4 bases, with 13 bases between the two germline ends. The CDR3 loop spans 16 amino acids. The CDR3 region has the DNA TGTGCCAGTAGTATAGAGGGGGGGATGAGTAATCAGCCCCAGCATTTT. This translates into CASSIEGGMSNQPQHF.

This rearrangement joins TRBV30 to TRBJ1-1, with unresolved D. The V and J ends lost 7 bases and 4 bases respectively, with 13 bases between them. From germline, CDR1 is GTSNPN and CDR2 SVGIG (reference sequence). There are 12 residues in the CDR3. The CDR3 DNA sequence: TGTGCCTACCAAAGGGTAGTCACTGAAGCTTTCTTT. It is translated as CAYQRVVTEAFF.

The V call is TRBV5-1, the J call TRBJ1-2; D gene ambiguous. Trimming removed 1 base from V and 4 bases from J, with 11 bases in between. This CDR3 is built from 14 residues. Germline V gene sequence: CDR1 SGHRS, CDR2 YFSETQ. CDR3 nucleotides: TGCGCCAGCAGCTTGAACGGGGAGGGCTATGGCTACACCTTC. It codes for CASSLNGEGYGYTF. The variable domain in full, with the rest retrieved from reference TRBV5-1 and TRBJ1-2, is KAGVTQTPRYLIKTRGQQVTLSCSPISGHRSVSWYQQTPGQGLQFLFEYFSETQRNKGNFPGRFSGRQFSNSRSEMNVSTLELGDSALYLCASSLNGEGYGYTFGSGTRLTVV.

By sample share, this clone is medium-sized (0.01 to 0.1%). The V and J genes are TRBV6-8 and TRBJ1-6; no reliable D call. Germline loops: CDR1 MNHGY, CDR2 SAAAGT. The V gene lost 6 bases and the J gene lost 8 bases, with 32 bases spanning the gap. There are 20 residues in the CDR3. CDR3 DNA sequence: TGTGCCAGCAGCAAAAACATCGGCATCACCACATCTTTAAGGGATTCACCCCTCCACTTT. It yields the protein CASSKNIGITTSLRDSPLHF.

This clone was seen more than once but under ten times. The rearrangement uses TRBV19 and TRBJ1-1; D gene uncertain. The germline gives CDR1 LNHDA, CDR2 SQIVND (reference sequence). Trimming took off 8 bases at V and 0 bases at J, with 16 bases between the two ends. CDR3 size: 15 residues. In DNA form, the CDR3 reads TGTGCCAGTGGTCCCCTGGACGGATTGAACACTGAAGCTTTCTTT. It is translated as CASGPLDGLNTEAFF.

This rearrangement joins TRBV5-1 to TRBJ1-2; 10 nucleotides line up with TRBD1. The junction had 4 bases not matched to a gene; V was cut back by 0 bases and J by 8 bases. Germline CDR1 SGHRS, CDR2 YFSETQ. CDR3 length: 14 residues. CDR3 nucleotides: TGCGCCAGCAGCTTGGCGGGGACAGGGGTAGGCTACACCTTC. Translation gives CASSLAGTGVGYTF.

V gene TRBV5-1 combines with J gene TRBJ2-1, with D unclear. The CDR3 runs 16 residues. Germline V gene lookup returns CDR1 SGHRS and CDR2 YFSETQ. V was shortened by 0 bases and J by 3 bases, with 13 bases between the two germline ends. CDR3 DNA sequence: TGCGCCAGCAGCTTGGGCTCCCCCTCTTTCTACAATGAGCAGTTCTTC. Translating it yields CASSLGSPSFYNEQFF.

J is TRBJ1-6 and V is TRBV9; possibly TRBD1 for D (5 bases). Germline CDR1 SGDLS, CDR2 YYNGEE. The CDR3 loop spans 13 amino acids. V shed 5 bases and J shed 7 bases, with 10 bases lying between them. CDR3 DNA sequence: TGTGCCAGCAGGGGACCTACGAATTCACCCCTCCACTTT. Its translation is CASRGPTNSPLHF.

This clone rates as medium-sized. This chain connects TRBV11-3 to TRBJ1-2, with no clear D. The CDR3 sequence is 16 residues long. The germline gives CDR1 SGHNT, CDR2 YENEEA. Trimming cost V 6 bases and J 1 base, with 18 bases left between them. The CDR3 nucleotides read TGTGCCAGCAGGCGGACCGCAGGTCGCAATAACTATGGCTACACCTTC. Residues: CASRRTAGRNNYGYTF.

This clone was observed a few times. V usage is TRBV19 and J usage is TRBJ2-3; D remains ambiguous. CDR1 and CDR2 (germline): LNHDA, SQIVND (reference sequence). Trimming stripped 7 bases from V and 2 bases from J, with 13 bases between. The CDR3 totals 14 residues. CDR3 bases: TGTGCCAGTAATGGGCCCTTGGCCACAGATACGCAGTATTTT. Encoded protein: CASNGPLATDTQYF.

This clone was seen only a few times. The gene calls are TRBV28 and TRBJ2-4, with 12 bases lining up with TRBD2. V shed 5 bases, J shed 7 bases, and the junction held 3 bases outside the gene matches. The CDR3 consists of 14 residues. Germline-derived CDR1 and CDR2 are MDHEN and SYDVKM. CDR3 protein: CASSKTSGGNIQYF. CDR3 nucleotide sequence: TGTGCCAGCAGTAAGACTAGCGGGGGTAACATTCAGTACTTC.